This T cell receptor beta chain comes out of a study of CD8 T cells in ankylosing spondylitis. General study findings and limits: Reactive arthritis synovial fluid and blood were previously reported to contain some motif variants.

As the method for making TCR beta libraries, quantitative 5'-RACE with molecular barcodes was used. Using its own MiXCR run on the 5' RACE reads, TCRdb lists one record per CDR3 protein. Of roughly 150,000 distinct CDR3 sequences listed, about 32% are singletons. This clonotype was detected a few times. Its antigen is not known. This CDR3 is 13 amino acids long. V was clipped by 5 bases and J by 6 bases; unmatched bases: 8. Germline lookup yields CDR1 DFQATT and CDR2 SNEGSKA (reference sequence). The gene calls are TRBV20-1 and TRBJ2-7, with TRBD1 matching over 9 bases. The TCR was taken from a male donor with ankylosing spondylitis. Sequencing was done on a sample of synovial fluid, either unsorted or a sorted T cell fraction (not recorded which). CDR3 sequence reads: CSAGGQGKIEQYF. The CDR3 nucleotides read TGCAGTGCTGGGGGACAGGGTAAAATCGAGCAGTACTTC.